The 15 T cell receptor beta chains reported below all come from one sample, sequenced in a study of cytomegalovirus exposure and HLA in healthy donors. PCR primers comprised 60 Vbeta and 13 Jbeta primers. Only in-frame clones appear in the TCRdb table, and some are missing; sequencing was by immunoSEQ multiplex PCR. Here the sample spans 200,000 to 250,000 clones, 77% being singletons. Material: PBMCs. These receptors came from a woman between 55 and 75 years old in good health and CMV-seropositive.

The gene calls are TRBV9 and TRBJ2-3; 9 bases are a match to TRBD2. V shed 5 bases, J shed 0 bases, and the junction held 4 bases outside the gene matches. The CDR3 has 15 amino acids. CDR1 SGDLS and CDR2 YYNGEE come from the germline V gene. CDR3 protein: CASSRAGGSTDTQYF. Written as DNA, the CDR3 is TGTGCCAGCAGTCGAGCGGGGGGAAGCACAGATACGCAGTATTTT. Together with reference TRBV9 and TRBJ2-3, the CDR3 gives the full variable domain: DSGVTQTPKHLITATGQRVTLRCSPRSGDLSVYWYQQSLDQGLQFLIQYYNGEERAKGNILERFSAQQFPDLHSELNLSSLELGDSALYFCASSRAGGSTDTQYFGPGTRLTVL.

The chain couples TRBV7-2 to TRBJ1-6; D not resolved. Germline V lookup: CDR1 SGHTA, CDR2 FQGNSA. The CDR3 has 15 amino acids. V was shortened by 6 bases and J by 7 bases, with 16 bases between the two germline ends. The CDR3 region has the DNA TGTGCCAGCAGAGCTAGCGACACCTTCAATTCACCCCTCCACTTT. Protein sequence: CASRASDTFNSPLHF. Using reference TRBV7-2 and TRBJ1-6 for the parts outside the CDR3, the full variable domain is GAGVSQSPSNKVTEKGKDVELRCDPISGHTALYWYRQSLGQGLEFLIYFQGNSAPDKSGLPSDRFSAERTGGSVSTLTIQRTQQEDSAVYLCASRASDTFNSPLHFGNGTRLTVT.

V usage is TRBV30 and J usage is TRBJ2-1; a weak D match, TRBD2 (5 bases). This CDR3 contains 13 residues. V was trimmed by 0 bases and J by 8 bases, leaving 11 bases between them. CDR1 and CDR2 (germline): GTSNPN, SVGIG (reference sequence). CDR3 loop: CAWSVGLADEQFF. As DNA, the CDR3 is TGTGCCTGGAGTGTAGGTCTAGCAGATGAGCAGTTCTTC.

This clone was detected only once. The rearrangement joins TRBV18 to TRBJ1-4; no definite D call. This CDR3 spans 15 amino acids. V gave up 0 bases and J gave up 4 bases, with 9 bases separating them. The germline gives CDR1 KGHSH, CDR2 LQKENI. This chain's CDR3 is CASSPPSRGNEKLFF. In DNA, the CDR3 is TGTGCCAGCTCACCACCGTCGCGGGGTAATGAAAAACTGTTTTTT.

This clone turned up a few times. The chain employs TRBV7-2 and TRBJ2-7; 7 nucleotides line up with TRBD2. Germline loops: CDR1 SGHTA, CDR2 FQGNSA. This CDR3 has 17 residues. J was trimmed by 0 bases and V by 5 bases; bases with no gene match: 13. The CDR3 sequence is CASSRGVAGIPSYEQYF. The CDR3 bases are TGTGCCAGCAGCCGGGGGGTAGCGGGTATCCCCTCCTACGAGCAGTACTTC.

This clone has more than one count but fewer than ten. CDR3: CASSIAVMNTEAFF. The CDR3 nucleotides read TGTGCCAGTAGTATAGCAGTTATGAACACTGAAGCTTTCTTT. This chain links TRBV19 with TRBJ1-1, with D unclear. Germline V gives CDR1 LNHDA, CDR2 SQIVND (reference sequence). The CDR3 has 14 amino acids. The V end lost 1 base, the J end lost 0 bases, and 6 bases lay between the germline ends.

The chain joins TRBV2 to TRBJ1-4, with D possibly matching TRBD1 (5 bases). CDR1 is SNHLY and CDR2 is FYNNEI in the germline V gene. CDR3 length equals 16 residues. V was cut by 5 bases and J by 4 bases, with 17 bases left in between. CDR3 DNA sequence: TGTGCCAGCAGTCCTGCCCGACAGACTGTTAATGAAAAACTGTTTTTT. Translating it yields CASSPARQTVNEKLFF.

A single count supports this clone. The chain carries TRBV9 and TRBJ2-5; 8 bases line up with TRBD1. Germline CDR1 and CDR2: SGDLS and YYNGEE. The CDR3 runs to 14 residues. J lost 5 bases, V lost 2 bases, and 5 bases had no gene match. In DNA form, the CDR3 reads TGTGCCAGCAGCGTCACAGGGGGGAAGGAGACCCAGTACTTC. Its protein is CASSVTGGKETQYF.

This rearrangement joins TRBV7-9 to TRBJ1-6; D is unclear. The ends were cut back, 5 bases at V and 7 bases at J, with 6 bases in the middle. This CDR3 spans 12 amino acids. From germline, CDR1 is SEHNR and CDR2 FQNEAQ (reference sequence). The CDR3 is CASSTGNSPLHF. CDR3 nucleotide sequence: TGTGCCAGCAGCACCGGGAATTCACCCCTCCACTTT.

This chain connects TRBV5-4 to TRBJ1-3, with a tentative D call TRBD1 (6 bases). CDR3 length equals 15 residues. The V and J ends lost 0 bases and 4 bases respectively, with 11 bases between them. In germline, CDR1 is SGHNT, CDR2 YYREEE (reference sequence). DNA of the CDR3: TGTGCCAGCAGCTTGGGAACAGGGTCAGGAAACACCATATATTTT. Its protein product is CASSLGTGSGNTIYF.

This clone was seen only once. V is TRBV7-9 and J is TRBJ2-5; TRBD1 agrees at 7 bases. The DNA end lines up better with TRBJ2-7; the J call may be wrong. Germline V gene data show CDR1 as SEHNR and CDR2 as FQNEAQ (reference sequence). The CDR3 consists of 13 residues. The CDR3 nucleotides are TGTGCCAGCAGCCGGACAGGCCTCTACGAGCAGTACTTC. It yields the protein CASSRTGLYEQYF.

The chain joins TRBV7-2 to TRBJ2-5; D is possibly TRBD1 (6 bases). V lost 5 bases and J lost 3, with 16 bases in between. The CDR3 spans 15 residues. Germline-derived CDR1 and CDR2 are SGHTA and FQGNSA. In DNA form, the CDR3 reads TGTGCCAGCAGCCCATACAGGGTGGGTAAAGAGACCCAGTACTTC. It codes for CASSPYRVGKETQYF.

The genes are TRBV4-1 and TRBJ2-5; 9 bases fit TRBD2. The junction had 9 bases not matched to a gene; V was cut back by 0 bases and J by 4 bases. The germline gives CDR1 MGHRA, CDR2 YSYEKL. The CDR3 consists of 17 residues. The DNA for the CDR3 is TGCGCCAGCAGCCAAGACCGTGCGCTAGCGGGACTAGAGACCCAGTACTTC. Protein: CASSQDRALAGLETQYF.

The V gene is TRBV29-1, the J gene TRBJ2-6; 8 bases line up with TRBD2. The germline V gene encodes CDR1 SQVTM and CDR2 ANQGSEA. V gave up 6 bases and J gave up 2 bases; unmatched junction bases: 3. The CDR3 extends over 14 amino acids. The CDR3 reads CSVRAGAGANVLTF. Written as DNA, the CDR3 is TGCAGCGTCAGAGCGGGAGCTGGGGCCAACGTCCTGACTTTC.

The V call is TRBV7-2, the J call TRBJ2-7; 9 bases fit TRBD1. J was trimmed by 0 bases and V by 1 base; bases with no gene match: 7. The CDR3 contains 17 residues. Germline CDR1 and CDR2: SGHTA and FQGNSA. The CDR3 coding sequence is TGTGCCAGCAGCTTAGGGCCCACGGGACAGGGCTCCTACGAGCAGTACTTC. It codes for CASSLGPTGQGSYEQYF.